This record looks at one T cell receptor (beta chain) sequence and its context. What it binds is unknown. What was sequenced were expressed TCRB transcripts, since all of the isolated RNA had been reverse transcribed. Produced via immunoSEQ multiplex PCR; TCRdb's table is partial and in-frame only. The sample lists approximately 270,000 clones, roughly 13% occurring once. The data were taken from a study of beta chain features in type 1 diabetes. General study points: Among patients with Type 1 diabetes, TCRB CDR3s were moderately but significantly shorter in every one of the four CD4+ subsets.

The CDR3 runs 17 residues. CDR1 and CDR2 from the germline V gene are SGDLS and YYNGEE. V shed 0 bases and J shed 0 bases, with 15 bases lying between them. Heparinised blood was drawn once per donor, averaging roughly 0.11 L. Purity exceeding 98% was reached by all sorted populations. The chain employs TRBV9 and TRBJ1-1, with D tentatively TRBD1 (5 bases). Sample: naive CD4+ T cells from blood. The sequence derives from a man aged 25-40 years with type 1 diabetes. CDR3 coding DNA: TGTGCCAGCAGCGTAGGGTCGACAGACAGAATGAACACTGAAGCTTTCTTT. Translation: CASSVGSTDRMNTEAFF.